This T cell receptor (beta chain) was captured by sequencing in a study of blood T cells in healthy people across ages. V was trimmed by 0 bases and J by 4 bases, leaving 10 bases between them. Germline values: CDR1 SGDLS, CDR2 YYNGEE. CDR3 length: 14 amino acids. With a J-beta primer mix and a sample-barcoded 5' primer, a second PCR ran about 7 to 12 cycles. TCRdb re-derived calls from the 5' RACE reads in MiXCR, one entry per CDR3 protein. The data hold around 2 million distinct CDR3 sequences, with 30% to 40% observed a single time. The chain uses TRBV9 and TRBJ2-5; tentative D call: TRBD2 (5 bases). The sequenced sample consisted of blood. The sequence derives from a human donor in good health. CDR3 protein: CASSVASGGETQYF. CDR3 nucleotides: TGTGCCAGCAGCGTAGCTTCAGGAGGAGAGACCCAGTACTTC.